A single sample is the source of the 31 T cell receptor beta chains below, sequenced in a study of blood T cells in healthy people across ages. The second PCR ran about 6 to 11 cycles with a sample-barcoded 5' primer and J-beta primers. TCRdb passed the 5' RACE reads through MiXCR, listing each CDR3 protein once. The sample consists of about 780,000 distinct CDR3 sequences, 35% to 60% of them appearing once. Sequencing used blood. The source is a man aged 80 or over in good health.

The chain employs TRBV7-2 and TRBJ2-7; 8 bases line up with TRBD1. Germline V gene sequence: CDR1 SGHTA, CDR2 FQGNSA. Trimming cost V 3 bases and J 5 bases; bases outside gene matches: 6. The CDR3 runs to 14 residues. CDR3 sequence (DNA): TGTACCAGCAGCTTGAGGACAGGGTACAACGAGCAGTACTTC. Its protein is CTSSLRTGYNEQYF.

Only a few counts were recorded for this clonotype. This rearrangement joins TRBV6-1 to TRBJ2-7; the D gene is possibly TRBD1 (6 bases). The V and J ends lost 4 bases and 2 bases respectively, with 12 bases between them. The CDR3 sequence is 14 residues long. The V gene's germline CDR1 is MNHNS and CDR2 SASEGT. CDR3 in DNA: TGTGCCAGCAGTGTATGGGGGCCTGCCTACGAGCAGTACTTC. The encoded protein is CASSVWGPAYEQYF.

This clonotype was counted ten times or more. One junction end does not reproduce the germline sequence, and a read error may be involved. V is TRBV6-2 or TRBV6-3 and J is TRBJ2-7; D unresolved. The CDR3 has 12 residues. Germline values: CDR1 MNHEY, CDR2 SVGEGT. In nucleotides, the CDR3 is TGTGCCAGCAGTAGTGACTCCTCCGAGCAGTACTTC. Its translation is CASSSDSSEQYF.

This clonotype occurred a few times. The chain is built from TRBV10-3 and TRBJ2-3, with 14 bases that match TRBD2. Germline V CDR1 and CDR2: ENHRY, SYGVKD. V dropped 6 bases and J dropped 1; count of bases not matched to a gene: 9. The CDR3 totals 18 residues. CDR3 loop: CAISPTSGRASGTDTQYF. In nucleotides, the CDR3 is TGTGCCATCAGCCCGACTAGCGGGAGGGCCTCGGGCACAGATACGCAGTATTTT.

This clonotype was seen only a few times. This CDR3 reads CASSYSSRTSGRSPYEQYF. The DNA of the CDR3 is TGTGCCAGCAGTTACTCTTCCCGGACTAGCGGGAGAAGCCCCTACGAGCAGTACTTC. The chain employs TRBV6-2 or TRBV6-3 and TRBJ2-7, with TRBD2 matching 13 bases. From germline, CDR1 is MNHEY and CDR2 SVGEGT. V shed 0 bases and J 2 bases; nucleotides not matched to a gene: 10. The CDR3 extends over 19 amino acids.

DNA of the CDR3: TGTGCCAGCAGTTTAGAGCGTCCCGTTTTCACTGAAGCTTTCTTT. This gives the protein CASSLERPVFTEAFF. The chain employs TRBV12-3 or TRBV12-4 and TRBJ1-1, with unresolved D. V shed 1 base and J shed 4 bases, with 13 bases lying between them. The CDR3 totals 15 residues.

This rearrangement joins TRBV11-2 to TRBJ2-4; D might be TRBD1 (6 bases). The DNA end lines up better with TRBJ2-5; the J call may be wrong. Germline CDR1 reads SGHAT; CDR2 reads FQNNGV. CDR3 size: 15 residues. For the CDR3, the DNA is TGTGCCAGCTTACCAGGGTGGGGGCTCCAAGAGACCCAGTACTTC. Protein: CASLPGWGLQETQYF.

The CDR3 nucleotides are TGCGCCAGCAGCTTGCTAGGACTAGTGGGAGGCAATGAGCAGTTCTTC. As protein: CASSLLGLVGGNEQFF. The chain couples TRBV5-1 to TRBJ2-1; the match to TRBD2 covers 7 bases. CDR3 length: 16 amino acids. J lost 6 bases, V lost 1 base, and 10 bases had no gene match. Germline loops: CDR1 SGHRS, CDR2 YFSETQ.

The chain combines TRBV19 with TRBJ1-1; TRBD1 agrees at 7 bases. The CDR3 loop spans 11 amino acids. V shed 9 bases and J 11 bases; nucleotides not matched to a gene: 9. Germline CDR1 LNHDA, CDR2 SQIVND (reference sequence). CDR3 sequence: CASKTGEGAFF. The CDR3 nucleotides read TGTGCCAGCAAAACAGGGGAGGGGGCTTTCTTT.

This clonotype has a count of ten or more. A junction boundary mismatches the germline segment, possibly from a read error. The chain carries TRBV5-1 and TRBJ2-1, with 8 nucleotides matching TRBD1. This CDR3 is 15 amino acids long. Per germline, CDR1 SGHRS and CDR2 YFSETQ. CDR3: CASSLVQGAYNEQFF. CDR3 DNA: TGTGCCAGCAGCTTAGTACAGGGGGCCTACAATGAGCAGTTCTTC.

Notes on this clonotype: Since a much larger clone is just one base distant, this may be a read error. The chain couples TRBV27 to TRBJ2-1, with D possibly being TRBD1 (5 bases). The CDR3 is 13 residues long. V lost 4 bases to trimming and J lost 8 bases, with 12 bases between them. Germline V gives CDR1 MNHEY, CDR2 SMNVEV (reference sequence). The CDR3 region has the DNA TGTGCCAGCAGTTACAGGAGAGGCTATGAGCAGTTCTTC. This codes for CASSYRRGYEQFF.

This clonotype showed up just a few times. V gene TRBV28 combines with J gene TRBJ2-7; TRBD2 matches at 8 bases. This CDR3 is 15 amino acids long. The germline V gene encodes CDR1 MDHEN and CDR2 SYDVKM. V was clipped by 6 bases and J by 4 bases; unmatched bases: 11. DNA for the CDR3: TGTGCCAGCAGGCCGGGGGGGACTCCGGTGTACGAGCAGTACTTC. Protein: CASRPGGTPVYEQYF.

This clonotype has ten or more counts. This chain links TRBV9 with TRBJ1-1; D remains ambiguous. Trimming took off 0 bases at V and 10 bases at J, with 7 bases between the two ends. CDR1 is SGDLS, CDR2 YYNGEE, per germline. This CDR3 has 11 residues. CDR3 region: CASSVGQVAFF. CDR3 DNA sequence: TGTGCCAGCAGCGTAGGCCAGGTAGCTTTCTTT.

This clonotype occurred many times. This sequence joins TRBV29-1 and TRBJ2-7; D might be TRBD1 (6 bases). Deletions cut 3 bases from V and 5 bases from J, with 11 bases between. The CDR3 sequence is 12 residues long. Germline V lookup: CDR1 SQVTM, CDR2 ANQGSEA. The DNA for the CDR3 is TGCAGCGTTGAGGGGGCGCGGGACGAGCAGTACTTC. Encoded protein: CSVEGARDEQYF.

The chain is built from TRBV9 and TRBJ1-3; no clear D gene. This CDR3 is 13 amino acids long. Germline CDR1 reads SGDLS; CDR2 reads YYNGEE. V was pared by 5 bases and J by 3 bases, with 9 bases between. The CDR3 here is CASSLDFGNTIYF. The CDR3 bases are TGTGCCAGCAGTTTGGATTTTGGAAACACCATATATTTT.

This clonotype was detected once. The rearrangement links TRBV7-9 to TRBJ2-2, with D possibly called TRBD1 or TRBD2 (5 bases each). V was trimmed by 5 bases and J by 0 bases, leaving 13 bases between them. The CDR3 consists of 16 residues. CDR1 is SEHNR and CDR2 is FQNEAQ in the germline V gene (reference sequence). CDR3 in DNA: TGTGCCAGCAGCCCCCGGCTGGGACCGAACACCGGGGAGCTGTTTTTT. This sequence encodes CASSPRLGPNTGELFF.

This clonotype was observed a few times. The rearrangement joins TRBV12-3 or TRBV12-4 to TRBJ2-7, with TRBD1 matching 7 bases. This CDR3 comprises 15 residues. Trimming at V came to 4 bases and at J to 0 bases, leaving 6 bases not matched to a gene. Written as DNA, the CDR3 is TGTGCCAGCAGTTATGGGACAGAGAGCTCCTACGAGCAGTACTTC. This sequence encodes CASSYGTESSYEQYF.

The chain is built from TRBV4-1 and TRBJ2-5, with a possible D match to TRBD2 (7 bases). The J call may be wrong; the DNA end is better matched by TRBJ2-7. The CDR3 runs to 14 residues. Germline V lookup: CDR1 MGHRA, CDR2 YSYEKL. The CDR3 reads CASSQAGGSGEQYF. DNA for the CDR3: TGCGCCAGCAGCCAAGCGGGGGGCTCGGGCGAGCAGTACTTC.

This clonotype has a handful of counts. This chain joins TRBV2 and TRBJ2-3; no clear D gene. V lost 7 bases and J lost 5, with 10 bases in between. CDR1 is SNHLY and CDR2 is FYNNEI in the germline V gene. This CDR3 has 12 residues. CDR3 loop: CASKGYRDTQYF. The CDR3 nucleotides are TGTGCCAGCAAAGGATACAGAGATACGCAGTATTTT. The complete variable domain, with remaining parts taken from reference TRBV2 and TRBJ2-3, reads EPEVTQTPSHQVTQMGQEVILRCVPISNHLYFYWYRQILGQKVEFLVSFYNNEISEKSEIFDDQFSVERPDGSNFTLKIRSTKLEDSAMYFCASKGYRDTQYFGPGTRLTVL.

The rearrangement joins TRBV4-2 to TRBJ2-5, with TRBD2 as a possible D gene (5 bases). CDR3 length equals 12 residues. In germline, CDR1 is LGHNA, CDR2 YNFKEQ. Trimming left V 0 bases short and J 7 bases short, with 6 bases between. In DNA form, the CDR3 reads TGTGCCAGCAGCCAAGAGGCGGGGACCCAGTACTTC. It is translated as CASSQEAGTQYF.

The chain couples TRBV5-1 to TRBJ2-2, with D possibly being TRBD2 (5 bases). The germline CDR1 and CDR2 sequences are SGHRS and YFSETQ. The germline V and J ends were trimmed by 5 bases and 7 bases, with 15 bases remaining between them. The CDR3 runs to 14 residues. The CDR3 loop reads CASSRTRGSGELFF. The CDR3 DNA is TGCGCCAGCAGTCGGACGAGAGGGAGCGGGGAGCTGTTTTTT.

The chain has TRBV28 and TRBJ1-2; tentative D call: TRBD1 (6 bases). Between the trimmed V and J ends, which lost 1 base and 7 bases, there was a span of 10 bases. Germline V CDR1 and CDR2: MDHEN, SYDVKM. The CDR3 spans 13 residues. CDR3 amino acids: CASSLYGRGGYTF. The CDR3 DNA is TGTGCCAGCAGTTTATACGGCAGGGGTGGCTACACCTTC.

In its sample, this clonotype was seen many times. The CDR3 region has the DNA TGTGCCAGCAGACCGGGACAGGGAGAGGGAAACATTCAGTACTTC. As protein: CASRPGQGEGNIQYF. The chain recombines TRBV12-3 or TRBV12-4 with TRBJ2-4, with 9 bases lining up with TRBD1. The CDR3 has 15 amino acids. Trimming removed 6 bases from V and 6 bases from J; junction bases left unmatched: 9.

This chain connects TRBV6-1 to TRBJ2-1; TRBD2 matches at 16 bases. V lost 6 bases, J lost 5 bases, and 10 bases stayed unmatched. Germline V gives CDR1 MNHNS, CDR2 SASEGT. The CDR3 runs to 18 residues. The DNA of the CDR3 is TGTGCCAGCAGCCAATGGGGACTAGCGGGAGGGCATGACAATGAGCAGTTCTTC. This translates into CASSQWGLAGGHDNEQFF.

J is TRBJ2-5 and V is TRBV10-3; D is unresolved. Germline V lookup: CDR1 ENHRY, CDR2 SYGVKD. V was shortened by 0 bases and J by 3 bases, with 5 bases between the two germline ends. The CDR3 length is 13 residues. The CDR3 spells CAISESSKETQYF. As DNA, the CDR3 is TGTGCCATCAGTGAGTCGAGTAAAGAGACCCAGTACTTC.

The gene calls are TRBV9 and TRBJ2-1, with TRBD2 identical over 7 bases. The CDR3 has 14 amino acids. CDR1 SGDLS and CDR2 YYNGEE come from the germline V gene. The V and J ends lost 6 bases and 2 bases, in that order; junction bases with no gene match: 5. CDR3 DNA: TGTGCCAGCATCCTAAGCGGGGCCTACAATGAGCAGTTCTTC. Translation: CASILSGAYNEQFF.

The V gene is TRBV7-2, the J gene TRBJ1-2, with no clear D. Germline V CDR1 and CDR2: SGHTA, FQGNSA. The CDR3 extends over 13 amino acids. Trimming shortened V by 4 bases and J by 6 bases, and 12 bases separated the two germline ends. The CDR3 DNA follows: TGTGCCAGCAGCTCTTCTTTAGGCAATGGCTACACCTTC. The encoded protein is CASSSSLGNGYTF.

The chain links TRBV29-1 to TRBJ2-5; D may be TRBD2 (5 bases). The CDR3 length is 12 residues. Germline V gene data show CDR1 as SQVTM and CDR2 as ANQGSEA. The V gene lost 5 bases and the J gene lost 11 bases, with 18 bases spanning the gap. CDR3 bases: TGCAGCGTTCTGGCTAGCAGCAATGAGCAGTACTTC. Amino acid sequence: CSVLASSNEQYF.

Worth noting for this clonotype: Given a much more abundant clone one base away, this may be a read error. The chain recombines TRBV5-1 with TRBJ2-1; D may match TRBD1 or TRBD2 (5 bases each). The CDR3 is 14 amino acids. CDR1 SGHRS and CDR2 YFSETQ come from the germline V gene. CDR3 coding DNA: TGCGCCAGCAGCCTCCGGGACGGGTACAATGGGCAGTTCTTC. Translated, it gives CASSLRDGYNGQFF.

The chain has TRBV24-1 and TRBJ2-1; TRBD2 matches 7 bases. Germline CDR1 KGHDR, CDR2 SFDVKD. V was pared by 4 bases and J by 2 bases, with 4 bases of the junction left unmatched. This CDR3 is 15 amino acids long. The CDR3 sequence is CATSEGSGAYNEQFF. CDR3 bases: TGTGCCACCAGTGAAGGGAGCGGGGCCTACAATGAGCAGTTCTTC.

This clonotype was detected ten times or more. The rearrangement joins TRBV2 to TRBJ2-3; 9 bases map to TRBD2. The CDR3 runs to 16 residues. The germline V gene encodes CDR1 SNHLY and CDR2 FYNNEI. Trimming at V came to 4 bases and at J to 6 bases, leaving 11 bases not matched to a gene. The DNA for the CDR3 is TGTGCCAGCAGTGGGGCTAGCGGGACGGTTCGGGATACGCAGTATTTT. The encoded protein is CASSGASGTVRDTQYF. Looking up the rest from reference TRBV2 and TRBJ2-3 gives the full variable domain: EPEVTQTPSHQVTQMGQEVILRCVPISNHLYFYWYRQILGQKVEFLVSFYNNEISEKSEIFDDQFSVERPDGSNFTLKIRSTKLEDSAMYFCASSGASGTVRDTQYFGPGTRLTVL.